This TCR beta chain was sequenced during a study of post-analysis software for immune sequencing data. Overall study: There were relapsing-remitting, secondary progressive and progressive-relapsing multiple sclerosis among the disease courses included.

The junction had 5 bases not matched to a gene; V was cut back by 0 bases and J by 2 bases. Germline CDR1 DFQATT, CDR2 SNEGSKA (reference sequence). The CDR3 covers 15 residues. TCR beta libraries were prepared from cDNA with unique molecular identifiers. T cells, about 0.9 to 11 million of them, yielded some 510,000 cDNA molecules. Each CDR3 protein gets one entry after TCRdb re-called the PCR reads with MiXCR. The sample has hundreds of thousands of distinct CDR3 sequences; around 64% are singletons. Study conclusions and caveats: Controls showed significantly higher normalized Chao1 diversity than did multiple sclerosis patients. Among a handful of TRBV segments more frequent in patients than controls were TRBV5-6, TRBV5-1 and TRBV20-1.

With regard to this clonotype: As yet, its antigen is unknown.

Sequenced sample: blood. This sequence originates from a girl aged 2-15 years with multiple sclerosis. The chain combines TRBV20-1 with TRBJ2-7; 9 nucleotides agree with TRBD2. The CDR3 region is CSARDPSGNPYEQYF. Here the CDR3 DNA reads TGCAGTGCTAGAGATCCTAGCGGGAATCCCTACGAGCAGTACTTC.